Each of the 25 T cell receptor beta chains below was sequenced from the same sample in a study of blood T cell repertoires in COVID-19. Clones were sequenced by immunoSEQ multiplex PCR, and TCRdb holds only the in-frame ones, with some missing. The profile covers roughly 100,000 clones, with about 80% appearing a single time and just under 4.5% taken by the ten largest. The specimen was peripheral blood. The origin of the receptors is a human donor in a cohort sampled during active COVID-19.

The rearrangement uses TRBV7-3 and TRBJ2-2, with D perhaps TRBD1 (6 bases). V was trimmed by 5 bases and J by 1 base, leaving 8 bases between them. This CDR3 region has 14 residues. Germline CDR1 is SGHTA and CDR2 is FQGTGA. The CDR3: CASSLQGNTGELFF. CDR3 nucleotides: TGTGCCAGCAGCCTACAGGGGAACACCGGGGAGCTGTTTTTT.

V usage is TRBV5-6 and J usage is TRBJ2-7; possibly TRBD1 for D (5 bases). The germline gives CDR1 SGHDT, CDR2 YYEEEE. The CDR3 has 14 residues. V dropped 4 bases and J dropped 3 bases, with 14 bases sitting between them. CDR3 sequence (DNA): TGTGCCAGCAGCGGCCCGGAGCAGGGCTACGAGCAGTACTTC. It translates to CASSGPEQGYEQYF. Filled out from reference TRBV5-6 and TRBJ2-7, the complete variable domain reads DAGVTQSPTHLIKTRGQQVTLRCSPKSGHDTVSWYQQALGQGPQFIFQYYEEEERQRGNFPDRFSGHQFPNYSSELNVNALLLGDSALYLCASSGPEQGYEQYFGPGTRLTVT.

The chain combines TRBV10-3 with TRBJ2-3; D remains unclear. The CDR3 runs 13 residues. Germline V gene sequence: CDR1 ENHRY, CDR2 SYGVKD. V dropped 0 bases and J dropped 6 bases, with 7 bases sitting between them. The CDR3 nucleotides read TGTGCCATCAGTGAGTCTAGCTTCGATACGCAGTATTTT. Protein sequence: CAISESSFDTQYF.

The chain uses TRBV5-4 and TRBJ1-3, with 8 positions matching TRBD1. Germline-derived CDR1 and CDR2 are SGHNT and YYREEE (reference sequence). V lost 2 bases, J lost 8 bases, and 3 bases stayed unmatched. This CDR3 region has 13 residues. The CDR3 bases are TGTGCCAGCAGCTTTCAACAGGGGGACACCATATATTTT. Its protein is CASSFQQGDTIYF.

The chain is built from TRBV11-3 and TRBJ1-2, with 10 bases identical to TRBD1. Germline trimming cut 5 bases from V and 4 bases from J; bases unmatched to any gene: 10. The CDR3 sequence is 16 residues long. Germline values: CDR1 SGHNT, CDR2 YENEEA. CDR3 sequence reads: CASSMAGTGDTYGYTF. CDR3 coding DNA: TGTGCCAGCAGCATGGCCGGGACAGGGGATACCTATGGCTACACCTTC. The variable domain in full, completed from reference TRBV11-3 and TRBJ1-2, reads EAGVVQSPRYKIIEKKQPVAFWCNPISGHNTLYWYLQNLGQGPELLIRYENEEAVDDSQLPKDRFSAERLKGVDSTLKIQPAELGDSAVYLCASSMAGTGDTYGYTFGSGTRLTVV.

The rearrangement links TRBV6-6 to TRBJ1-2; 8 bases match TRBD1. The CDR3 has 13 amino acids. V shed 5 bases and J 8 bases; nucleotides not matched to a gene: 7. Germline V lookup: CDR1 MNHNY, CDR2 SVGAGI (reference sequence). DNA of the CDR3: TGTGCCAGCAGTCTAGACAGGGGAAGCGGCTACACCTTC. Translating gives CASSLDRGSGYTF.

The rearrangement uses TRBV3-1 (or the pseudogene TRBV3-2) and TRBJ2-7; the match to TRBD2 covers 8 bases. V gave up 3 bases and J gave up 6 bases; unmatched junction bases: 10. The germline gives CDR1 LGHDT, CDR2 YNNKEL (reference sequence). The CDR3 extends over 15 amino acids. CDR3 nucleotides: TGTGCCAGCAGCCAGGCGGGAGGATTCACTGGCGAGCAGTACTTC. Translation gives CASSQAGGFTGEQYF.

The V gene is TRBV5-1, the J gene TRBJ2-3; perhaps TRBD1 as D (5 bases). Germline loops: CDR1 SGHRS, CDR2 YFSETQ. Trimming pared 4 bases from V and 1 base from J, leaving 16 bases between. This CDR3 has 16 residues. The CDR3 here is CASSKMGRAGTDTQYF. The CDR3 DNA reads as TGCGCCAGCAGCAAAATGGGCAGGGCGGGCACAGATACGCAGTATTTT.

This clone was seen a few times. The chain links TRBV4-1 to TRBJ2-1; no clear D. Between the trimmed V and J ends, which lost 1 base and 7 bases, there was a span of 5 bases. Germline V CDR1 and CDR2: MGHRA, YSYEKL. This CDR3 has 12 amino acids. CDR3 bases: TGCGCCAGCAGCCAAGTCCTGAATGAGCAGTTCTTC. Its translation: CASSQVLNEQFF.

This clone was seen only a few times. The chain joins TRBV24-1 to TRBJ1-2; 9 nucleotides agree with TRBD1. The CDR3 runs to 15 residues. Germline lookup yields CDR1 KGHDR and CDR2 SFDVKD. V trimming: 3 bases; J trimming: 2 bases; junction bases outside the gene matches: 3. Written as DNA, the CDR3 is TGTGCCACCAGTGATGCCGGGACAGGGAACTATGGCTACACCTTC. As protein: CATSDAGTGNYGYTF.

V and J are TRBV5-4 and TRBJ2-5; 10 nucleotides match TRBD2. The CDR3 runs 14 residues. The V gene's germline CDR1 is SGHNT and CDR2 YYREEE (reference sequence). V lost 2 bases, J lost 4 bases, and 2 bases stayed unmatched. The CDR3: CASSLAGGRETQYF. The CDR3 DNA reads as TGTGCCAGCAGCTTAGCGGGGGGGCGAGAGACCCAGTACTTC.

The V call is TRBV11-3, the J call TRBJ2-5, with D possibly TRBD1 on 5 matching bases. V was cut by 4 bases and J by 5 bases, with 17 bases left in between. Germline values: CDR1 SGHNT, CDR2 YENEEA. The CDR3 covers 15 residues. The CDR3 coding sequence is TGTGCCAGCAGCTACTCATTCAGGGTGGGGGAGACCCAGTACTTC. Translated: CASSYSFRVGETQYF.

This rearrangement joins TRBV6-2 or TRBV6-3 to TRBJ1-6, with no clear D. Germline V gene sequence: CDR1 MNHEY, CDR2 SVGEGT. Trimming pared 5 bases from V and 6 bases from J, leaving 8 bases between. There are 13 residues in the CDR3. The CDR3 sequence: CASSIRGNSPLHF. In nucleotides, the CDR3 is TGTGCCAGCAGTATCCGGGGTAATTCACCCCTCCACTTT.

The rearrangement links TRBV7-5 to TRBJ2-5; TRBD2, the table's D call, lacks a check against the DNA. TRBV7-5 is recorded as a pseudogene. CDR3 length equals 19 residues. The DNA for the CDR3 is TGTGTCAGAAGCTTAGCGTGGACTAGCGGGCGCCGTAATCAAGAGACCCAGTACTTC. It yields the protein CVRSLAWTSGRRNQETQYF.

V and J are TRBV12-5 and TRBJ2-1; D is unclear. Trimming left V 1 base short and J 4 bases short, with 17 bases between. This CDR3 region has 17 residues. Germline CDR1 reads LGHNT; CDR2 reads FRNRAP. The CDR3 bases are TGTGCTAGTGGTTTGGCCCCCTACGCCCCCTTTTACAATGAGCAGTTCTTC. Its translation: CASGLAPYAPFYNEQFF.

The chain has TRBV6-5 and TRBJ2-1; 12 nucleotides align to TRBD2. The CDR3 has 15 amino acids. Trimming cost V 6 bases and J 6 bases; bases outside gene matches: 6. The germline V gene encodes CDR1 MNHEY and CDR2 SVGAGI. For the CDR3, the DNA is TGTGCCAGCAGCATCCTAGCGGGGGGGCTCAATGAGCAGTTCTTC. Translated, it gives CASSILAGGLNEQFF.

The chain combines TRBV18 with TRBJ2-3; D may be TRBD2 (5 bases). Trimming left V 3 bases short and J 4 bases short, with 20 bases between. CDR1 is KGHSH, CDR2 LQKENI, per germline. The CDR3 spans 17 residues. Written as DNA, the CDR3 is TGTGCCAGCTCACCGGCGCGGAGAAGCCCCGGGGCAGATACGCAGTATTTT. Protein product: CASSPARRSPGADTQYF.

The chain has TRBV7-9 and TRBJ2-3; TRBD2 matches at 9 bases. Germline CDR1 is SEHNR and CDR2 is FQNEAQ (reference sequence). CDR3 length equals 14 residues. The junction had 4 bases not matched to a gene; V was cut back by 6 bases and J by 3 bases. The CDR3, as DNA: TGTGCCAGCAGTCGCGGGGGGGTGACAGATACGCAGTATTTT. Translated: CASSRGGVTDTQYF.

The chain joins TRBV6-8 to TRBJ2-1; D perhaps matches TRBD1 (5 bases). Germline values: CDR1 MNHGY, CDR2 SAAAGT. The CDR3 runs 14 residues. V was pared by 6 bases and J by 10 bases, with 19 bases between. The CDR3 loop is CASSVRGLRREQFF. The DNA for the CDR3 is TGTGCCAGCAGCGTAAGGGGCCTCCGCCGGGAGCAGTTCTTC.

J is TRBJ2-3 and V is TRBV18; D unclear. This CDR3 spans 16 amino acids. The germline V gene has CDR1 KGHSH and CDR2 LQKENI. The germline V and J ends were trimmed by 3 bases and 2 bases, with 15 bases remaining between them. CDR3 residues: CASSPSQWFNTDTQYF. CDR3 coding DNA: TGTGCCAGCTCACCTTCGCAGTGGTTCAACACAGATACGCAGTATTTT.

The chain uses TRBV5-4 and TRBJ2-3, with 7 bases fitting TRBD1. CDR3 length: 16 amino acids. V was pared by 4 bases and J by 0 bases, with 8 bases of the junction left unmatched. Germline CDR1 is SGHNT and CDR2 is YYREEE (reference sequence). The CDR3 DNA sequence: TGTGCCAGCAGCCTCAGACAGGGAACTAGCACAGATACGCAGTATTTT. Translated, it gives CASSLRQGTSTDTQYF.

The gene calls are TRBV5-5 and TRBJ2-7, with D maybe TRBD1 (5 bases). This CDR3 has 16 residues. V gave up 0 bases and J gave up 4 bases, with 17 bases separating them. The germline V gene encodes CDR1 SGHKS and CDR2 YYEKEE (reference sequence). The CDR3 here is CASSLAPLDSSYEQYF. The CDR3 nucleotides are TGTGCCAGCAGCTTGGCCCCCCTCGACAGCTCATACGAGCAGTACTTC.

This chain connects TRBV9 to TRBJ2-5; the D gene is possibly TRBD2 (5 bases). The CDR3 is made up of 15 amino acids. The germline CDR1 and CDR2 sequences are SGDLS and YYNGEE. Between the trimmed V and J ends, which lost 0 bases and 5 bases, there was a span of 14 bases. The chain's CDR3 is CASSVAAGSLETQYF. The CDR3, as DNA: TGTGCCAGCAGCGTAGCTGCGGGCTCGCTGGAGACCCAGTACTTC.

This clone was picked up a small number of times. V usage is TRBV7-8 and J usage is TRBJ1-4; TRBD1 matches at 9 bases. V lost 5 bases to trimming and J lost 8 bases; unmatched junction nucleotides: 15. From germline, CDR1 is SGHVS and CDR2 FQNEAQ. The CDR3 runs to 17 residues. CDR3 sequence reads: CASSAIPGQGSGEKLFF. CDR3 nucleotide sequence: TGTGCCAGCAGCGCTATCCCGGGACAGGGTTCGGGCGAAAAACTGTTTTTT.

The chain employs TRBV4-2 and TRBJ1-1, with a possible D match to TRBD1 (5 bases). CDR1 is LGHNA, CDR2 YNFKEQ, per germline. The CDR3 covers 15 residues. The V end was cut by 1 base, the J end by 1 base, with 10 bases between. The CDR3 DNA sequence: TGTGCCAGCAGCCAAGGGGGGGACGGGAACACTGAAGCTTTCTTT. Translating it yields CASSQGGDGNTEAFF.